This is a list of T cell receptor beta chains from one sample in a study of response to subunit inactivated influenza vaccine. MiXCR, applied by TCRdb to the RT-PCR reads, yields one record per CDR3 protein. This table has roughly 180,000 distinct CDR3 sequences, about 9.3% appearing once. This specimen was non-naive T cells sorted from PBMCs, taken on the day of vaccination. The source of these receptors is a man aged 45 to 65 who received an inactivated influenza vaccine. Both conserved end residues are trimmed from each CDR3.

v_call	j_call	cdr3_aa
TRBV12-3/TRBV12-4	TRBJ2-1	ASSKSTGPGEQF
TRBV12-3/TRBV12-4	TRBJ2-1	ASSPGEGQGYNEQF
TRBV11-2	TRBJ2-7	ASSLAWTGADEQY
TRBV7-2	TRBJ2-1	ASSLARSGRLGNEQF
TRBV4-2	TRBJ2-5	ASSQDGPQETQY
TRBV3-1	TRBJ2-3	ASSPLRGGGTQY
TRBV10-3	TRBJ2-3	AISGNTDTQY
TRBV12-3/TRBV12-4	TRBJ1-2	ASSYHPRDSNYGYT
TRBV7-2	TRBJ2-3	ASSNTHRLAGVTSQY
TRBV5-3	TRBJ2-3	ARSLTRQY
TRBV5-1	TRBJ2-1	ASSLDGSSSYNEQF
TRBV11-1	TRBJ2-1	ASRTSGSYNEQF
TRBV12-3/TRBV12-4	TRBJ2-7	ASSLSQPSEQY
TRBV7-2	TRBJ1-1	ASSLPRGMIFAEAF
TRBV5-1	TRBJ1-2	ASSRRVGDGYT
TRBV4-1	TRBJ1-4	ASSQGEMVQAATNEKLF
TRBV5-1	TRBJ1-6	ASSLRGQGHSPLH
TRBV7-2	TRBJ2-4	ASSKTGAGDIQY
TRBV2	TRBJ2-7	ASSEGVPPYEQY
TRBV5-1	TRBJ2-1	ASSFASGVSSNEQF
TRBV6-5	TRBJ1-1	ASSYMGAGTEAF
TRBV5-1	TRBJ2-2	ASGSATGKANTGELF
TRBV11-3	TRBJ2-1	ASSLDSASGKSGEQF
TRBV27	TRBJ2-7	ASSLIGGTTYEQY
TRBV9	TRBJ2-7	ASSSRRDRVSYEQY
TRBV12-5	TRBJ2-7	ASGAGEAFLYEQY
TRBV7-2	TRBJ2-6	ASSARSTGANVLT
TRBV5-1	TRBJ2-1	ASSSQGIYNEQF
TRBV7-9	TRBJ2-7	ASTRAYEQY
TRBV7-9	TRBJ1-5	ASSLMGEPQPQH
TRBV7-6	TRBJ2-7	ASSLVASGIYEQY
TRBV5-6	TRBJ2-3	ASSPERERPTDTQY
TRBV6-2/TRBV6-3	TRBJ2-7	ASSYSSFLTGGFYEQY
TRBV30	TRBJ2-3	AWSTQDGVEDTQY
TRBV20-1	TRBJ2-1	CAREGGSGGHSYNEQF
TRBV20-1	TRBJ1-5	SAVPSRGYVNQPQH
TRBV15	TRBJ1-5	ATSRGAVSNQPQH
TRBV20-1	TRBJ1-1	SAQIFRDRNTEAF
TRBV7-9	TRBJ2-5	ASSLTGEVQETQY
TRBV6-5	TRBJ2-7	ASSYGGGPSYEQY
TRBV5-4	TRBJ2-3	ASSWAAGWAGGHPDTQY
TRBV5-5	TRBJ2-1	ASSSTRTATYNEQF
TRBV7-2	TRBJ2-5	ASSPDRGRPQTQY
TRBV20-1	TRBJ2-7	SANRQGYEQY
TRBV3-1	TRBJ2-3	ASSQVIFRGTDTQY
TRBV7-9	TRBJ1-4	ASGAGDEKLF
TRBV19	TRBJ1-5	ASSDRGARATQPQH
TRBV6-6	TRBJ2-7	ASSPMSYEQY
TRBV7-8	TRBJ2-7	ASSLGRLGEQY
TRBV6-2/TRBV6-3	TRBJ2-5	ASSYQGVETQY
TRBV28	TRBJ2-5	ASSLGEGAQY
TRBV20-1	TRBJ2-7	SARDLRANDYEQY
TRBV3-1	TRBJ2-7	ASSSGRPLTGQY
TRBV20-1	TRBJ1-2	SAQGQGINYGYT